What follows are 21 T cell receptor beta chains derived from one specimen sequenced in a study of CD8+ T cells in alopecia areata. Extracted RNA was reverse transcribed, and the resulting cDNA served as sequencing template. Using immunoSEQ multiplex PCR, the repertoire was profiled, and TCRdb retains in-frame clones only, with some absent. The sample contains roughly 120,000 clones, 53% of which appear only once. Indicated treatment: oral pan-JAK inhibitor, 5-10 mg twice daily. Specimen: CD4+ T cells sorted from blood, collected at week 4, from a patient treated with tofacitinib. Receptors were obtained from a human donor with alopecia areata.

In this sample, this clone turned up a few times. This chain links TRBV29-1 with TRBJ2-4; a weak D match, TRBD1 (6 bases). The length of the CDR3 is 13 residues. Trimming cost V 4 bases and J 5 bases, with 12 bases left between them. Germline CDR1 SQVTM, CDR2 ANQGSEA. The chain's CDR3 is CSVGAGAQNIQYF. CDR3 bases: TGCAGCGTTGGTGCAGGGGCCCAAAACATTCAGTACTTC.

The chain carries TRBV2 and TRBJ1-4, with TRBD1 identical over 8 bases. With 8 bases clipped from V and 7 bases from J, the junction kept 3 bases outside the gene matches. The CDR3 is made up of 12 amino acids. From germline, CDR1 is SNHLY and CDR2 FYNNEI. CDR3 DNA: TGTGCCAGCGACAGGGGAGGTGAAAAACTGTTTTTT. The encoded protein is CASDRGGEKLFF.

The chain has TRBV6-5 and TRBJ1-1; D is unresolved. There are 13 residues in the CDR3. Per germline, CDR1 MNHEY and CDR2 SVGAGI. The V end was cut by 5 bases, the J end by 5 bases, with 12 bases between. The CDR3 is CASSPQAETEAFF. DNA of the CDR3: TGTGCCAGCAGTCCCCAGGCGGAGACTGAAGCTTTCTTT.

The J gene is TRBJ2-2, the V gene TRBV30, with D perhaps being TRBD1 or TRBD2 (5 bases each). In germline, CDR1 is GTSNPN, CDR2 SVGIG (reference sequence). The CDR3 runs to 14 residues. The V end lost 0 bases, the J end lost 5 bases, and 10 bases lay between the germline ends. Written as DNA, the CDR3 is TGTGCCTGGAGTGTACTTGAGGGGACCGGGGAGCTGTTTTTT. Protein product: CAWSVLEGTGELFF.

The rearrangement links TRBV18 to TRBJ1-5; a weak D match, TRBD1 (5 bases). CDR1 is KGHSH, CDR2 LQKENI, per germline. The CDR3 is made up of 15 amino acids. V was clipped by 3 bases and J by 5 bases, with 14 bases between them. The chain's CDR3 is CASSPNLDSHQPQHF. The CDR3 DNA follows: TGTGCCAGCTCACCCAATCTCGACAGCCATCAGCCCCAGCATTTT.

CDR3 protein: CAWSVGAGQTYEQYF. CDR3 sequence (DNA): TGTGCCTGGAGTGTAGGGGCGGGACAGACCTACGAGCAGTACTTC. V and J are TRBV30 and TRBJ2-7, with D possibly being TRBD1 (7 bases). V dropped 0 bases and J dropped 2 bases, with 14 bases sitting between them. This CDR3 is built from 15 residues. CDR1 is GTSNPN and CDR2 is SVGIG in the germline V gene (reference sequence).

The genes are TRBV10-2 and TRBJ2-5, with a possible D match to TRBD2 (6 bases). The V gene lost 6 bases and the J gene lost 9 bases, with 20 bases spanning the gap. This CDR3 spans 14 amino acids. Per the germline V gene, CDR1 is WSHSY and CDR2 is SAAADI. The CDR3 protein is CASRGRLGGLSQYF. The CDR3 nucleotides read TGCGCCAGCAGGGGAAGACTGGGGGGTTTGTCCCAGTACTTC.

This clone was detected only once. The V and J genes are TRBV5-1 and TRBJ2-3; TRBD2 aligns across 9 bases. The CDR3 is 16 amino acids. Germline V gene data show CDR1 as SGHRS and CDR2 as YFSETQ. V lost 4 bases and J lost 3; bases outside the gene matches: 9. CDR3 protein: CASSAGTSGRTDTQYF. CDR3 sequence (DNA): TGCGCCAGCAGCGCCGGTACTAGCGGGCGAACAGATACGCAGTATTTT.

This clone was detected only a few times. The chain joins TRBV5-1 to TRBJ2-5; D not certain. V shed 0 bases and J shed 1 base, with 7 bases lying between them. This CDR3 is 14 amino acids long. Per germline, CDR1 SGHRS and CDR2 YFSETQ. CDR3 sequence: CASSLGIVQETQYF. CDR3 sequence (DNA): TGCGCCAGCAGCTTGGGAATCGTCCAAGAGACCCAGTACTTC. Together with reference TRBV5-1 and TRBJ2-5, the CDR3 gives the full variable domain: KAGVTQTPRYLIKTRGQQVTLSCSPISGHRSVSWYQQTPGQGLQFLFEYFSETQRNKGNFPGRFSGRQFSNSRSEMNVSTLELGDSALYLCASSLGIVQETQYFGPGTRLLVL.

The chain has TRBV4-1 and TRBJ2-1; 9 nucleotides match TRBD2. CDR3 length: 16 residues. Germline V gene sequence: CDR1 MGHRA, CDR2 YSYEKL. Losses at the gene ends were 6 bases for V and 12 bases for J; bases not matched to a gene: 18. For the CDR3, the DNA is TGCGCCAGCAGGCAAATAGCGGGGGCCTTTAATTCGGGGCAGTTCTTC. It is translated as CASRQIAGAFNSGQFF.

The chain employs TRBV5-1 and TRBJ1-6, with D tentatively TRBD1 (5 bases). Per the germline V gene, CDR1 is SGHRS and CDR2 is YFSETQ. V shed 1 base and J shed 7 bases, with 9 bases lying between them. CDR3 size: 14 residues. The CDR3, as DNA: TGCGCCAGCAGCTTGCAGGGAAGCAATTCACCCCTCCACTTT. It specifies CASSLQGSNSPLHF.

The CDR3 DNA follows: TGTGCCTGGAGTGGAGGAGAGACAGGGGGGCAAGAGACCCAGTACTTC. This encodes CAWSGGETGGQETQYF. The chain couples TRBV30 to TRBJ2-5, with 9 positions matching TRBD1. Looked up from germline, CDR1 is GTSNPN and CDR2 is SVGIG (reference sequence). The V and J ends lost 1 base and 2 bases, in that order; junction bases with no gene match: 8. This CDR3 has 16 amino acids.

The gene calls are TRBV29-1 and TRBJ2-3, with 14 positions matching TRBD2. Looked up from germline, CDR1 is SQVTM and CDR2 is ANQGSEA. The CDR3 covers 15 residues. V was pared by 7 bases and J by 8 bases, with 11 bases of the junction left unmatched. The CDR3 here is CSAIGLAGGGGTQYF. DNA of the CDR3: TGCAGCGCCATCGGACTAGCGGGAGGAGGTGGTACGCAGTATTTT.

The chain carries TRBV5-1 and TRBJ1-1; no definite D call. The CDR3 runs to 11 residues. Germline V gene lookup returns CDR1 SGHRS and CDR2 YFSETQ. V lost 6 bases, J lost 3 bases, and 6 bases lay in between. The CDR3 protein is CASMSDTEAFF. DNA of the CDR3: TGCGCCAGCATGAGTGACACTGAAGCTTTCTTT.

V is TRBV11-2 and J is TRBJ2-3; D is possibly TRBD1 (5 bases). This CDR3 is 18 amino acids long. Germline CDR1 SGHAT, CDR2 FQNNGV. V shed 0 bases and J shed 1 base, with 17 bases lying between them. CDR3 region: CASSLELGLVIGTDTQYF. The CDR3 coding sequence is TGTGCCAGCAGCTTAGAGTTGGGGCTCGTCATAGGCACAGATACGCAGTATTTT. Based on the CDR3 plus reference TRBV11-2 and TRBJ2-3, the full variable domain is EAGVAQSPRYKIIEKRQSVAFWCNPISGHATLYWYQQILGQGPKLLIQFQNNGVVDDSQLPKDRFSAERLKGVDSTLKIQPAKLEDSAVYLCASSLELGLVIGTDTQYFGPGTRLTVL.

The chain links TRBV27 to TRBJ2-7; D is unclear. CDR1 and CDR2 from the germline V gene are MNHEY and SMNVEV (reference sequence). CDR3 size: 13 residues. V was trimmed by 6 bases and J by 3 bases, leaving 12 bases between them. The CDR3 bases are TGTGCCAGCAGCCCGCCCTACAGCTACGAGCAGTACTTC. Translation gives CASSPPYSYEQYF.

The gene calls are TRBV30 and TRBJ1-6; a weak D match, TRBD1 (6 bases). The CDR3 spans 12 residues. Trimming took off 3 bases at V and 14 bases at J, with 14 bases between the two ends. In germline, CDR1 is GTSNPN, CDR2 SVGIG (reference sequence). The CDR3 here is CAWREGTSTLHF. The CDR3 DNA reads as TGTGCCTGGAGAGAAGGGACAAGCACCCTCCACTTT.

V gene TRBV29-1 combines with J gene TRBJ1-2; TRBD1 aligns across 9 bases. The CDR3 extends over 11 amino acids. The germline CDR1 and CDR2 sequences are SQVTM and ANQGSEA. The CDR3 region is CITTGGYGYTF. CDR3 DNA sequence: TGCATTACGACAGGGGGTTATGGCTACACCTTC. Full variable domain (remainder filled in from reference TRBV29-1 and TRBJ1-2): SAVISQKPSRDICQRGTSLTIQCQVDSQVTMMFWYRQQPGQSLTLIATANQGSEATYESGFVIDKFPISRPNLTFSTLTVSNMSPEDSSIYLCITTGGYGYTFGSGTRLTVV.

This clone appeared a few times. The genes are TRBV29-1 and TRBJ2-7, with 7 bases lining up with TRBD1. V lost 7 bases to trimming and J lost 3 bases; unmatched junction nucleotides: 12. The germline gives CDR1 SQVTM, CDR2 ANQGSEA. There are 14 residues in the CDR3. As DNA, the CDR3 is TGCAGCGCCAGAAATCGGGACAGTTACTACGAGCAGTACTTC. As protein: CSARNRDSYYEQYF.

This clone was observed a handful of times. V is TRBV4-1 and J is TRBJ1-1; TRBD1 might be the D (5 bases). The CDR3 extends over 15 amino acids. The germline V and J ends were trimmed by 2 bases and 2 bases, with 12 bases remaining between them. Germline V gene sequence: CDR1 MGHRA, CDR2 YSYEKL. The CDR3 spells CASSQTGTANTEAFF. The CDR3 nucleotides are TGCGCCAGCAGCCAAACCGGGACGGCCAACACTGAAGCTTTCTTT.

This sequence joins TRBV14 and TRBJ2-5; D gene uncertain. V was clipped by 5 bases and J by 5 bases, with 18 bases between them. Germline V lookup: CDR1 SGHDN, CDR2 FVKESK. This CDR3 comprises 15 residues. CDR3 coding DNA: TGTGCCAGCAGCAAGTCAGTCAACCGTGGGGAGACCCAGTACTTC. Translated, it gives CASSKSVNRGETQYF.